This passage covers 10 T cell receptor beta chains from one sample sequenced in a study of T cell repertoires in cytomegalovirus infection. Antigens for these TCRs are unknown. TCRdb redid the calling of the reads with MiXCR, one entry per CDR3 protein. Found here are more than 250,000 distinct CDR3 sequences, around 25% of them singletons; the top ten hold approximately 12%. The sample in question was cultured PBMCs, obtained from culture after CMV antigen stimulation. The receptors were gathered from a human donor in good health (CMV status not recorded). Some clones in this sample may be carry-over from other donors' samples.

This clonotype was detected a few times. The chain is built from TRBV29-1 and TRBJ1-1, with D unresolved. Germline assignment: CDR1 SQVTM and CDR2 ANQGSEA. Trimming took 0 bases from V and 4 from J, leaving 9 bases between them. This CDR3 comprises 13 residues. DNA for the CDR3: TGCAGCGTTGAAGATGTAGGGCGCACTGAAGCTTTCTTT. Amino acid sequence: CSVEDVGRTEAFF. The variable domain in full, with the rest retrieved from reference TRBV29-1 and TRBJ1-1, is SAVISQKPSRDICQRGTSLTIQCQVDSQVTMMFWYRQQPGQSLTLIATANQGSEATYESGFVIDKFPISRPNLTFSTLTVSNMSPEDSSIYLCSVEDVGRTEAFFGQGTRLTVV.

The rearrangement uses TRBV4-1 and TRBJ1-2; D remains unclear. CDR1 is MGHRA and CDR2 is YSYEKL in the germline V gene. V gave up 1 base and J gave up 0 bases, with 18 bases separating them. The CDR3 has 18 residues. The CDR3 sequence: CASSQGGRGRRANYGYTF. CDR3 coding DNA: TGCGCCAGCAGCCAAGGAGGTAGAGGGAGGCGAGCTAACTATGGCTACACCTTC.

This clonotype was seen a few times. V usage is TRBV19 and J usage is TRBJ1-1; 8 nucleotides line up with TRBD1. Trimming removed 5 bases from V and 5 bases from J; junction bases left unmatched: 7. Per the germline V gene, CDR1 is LNHDA and CDR2 is SQIVND (reference sequence). This CDR3 contains 14 residues. For the CDR3, the DNA is TGTGCCAGTAGTGTGACAGGGGCCGGGACTGAAGCTTTCTTT. It translates to CASSVTGAGTEAFF.

This chain connects TRBV6-4 to TRBJ2-3; D not certain. Germline CDR1 is MRHNA and CDR2 is SNTAGT. The CDR3 extends over 12 amino acids. V shed 6 bases and J shed 4 bases, with 8 bases lying between them. As DNA, the CDR3 is TGTGCCAGCAGAAGCGAGGCAGATACGCAGTATTTT. It specifies CASRSEADTQYF.

The V gene is TRBV28, the J gene TRBJ1-1, with TRBD1 as a possible D gene (5 bases). Trimming stripped 3 bases from V and 1 base from J, with 12 bases between. This CDR3 region has 15 residues. Germline V gene sequence: CDR1 MDHEN, CDR2 SYDVKM. The CDR3 coding sequence is TGTGCCAGCAGTTTCGGAGCAGGGCGGAACACTGAAGCTTTCTTT. It specifies CASSFGAGRNTEAFF.

This clonotype turned up a few times. This rearrangement joins TRBV28 to TRBJ2-3, with 8 bases identical to TRBD2. This CDR3 region has 16 residues. The V segment lost 8 bases and the J segment 1 base; nucleotides outside the gene matches: 11. CDR1 is MDHEN, CDR2 SYDVKM, per germline. The CDR3 nucleotides are TGTGCCAGCCTCACCGGAGGGCGGGGGGGCACAGATACGCAGTATTTT. Its protein is CASLTGGRGGTDTQYF. The full variable domain, in which reference TRBV28 and TRBJ2-3 provide the parts outside the CDR3, is DVKVTQSSRYLVKRTGEKVFLECVQDMDHENMFWYRQDPGLGLRLIYFSYDVKMKEKGDIPEGYSVSREKKERFSLILESASTNQTSMYLCASLTGGRGGTDTQYFGPGTRLTVL.

This chain links TRBV19 with TRBJ1-1; D is perhaps TRBD1 (5 bases). This CDR3 region has 13 residues. Trimming pared 0 bases from V and 4 bases from J, leaving 6 bases between. Germline V lookup: CDR1 LNHDA, CDR2 SQIVND (reference sequence). CDR3 DNA sequence: TGTGCCAGTAGTATAGATGGGGGCACTGAAGCTTTCTTT. Translated: CASSIDGGTEAFF.

This clonotype showed up many times. This rearrangement joins TRBV7-2 to TRBJ1-6; D ambiguous. The germline CDR1 and CDR2 sequences are SGHTA and FQGNSA. This CDR3 region has 15 residues. Trimming pared 3 bases from V and 7 bases from J, leaving 13 bases between. The CDR3 DNA reads as TGTGCCAGCAGCTTGTCTGAGGGCGGGAATTCACCCCTCCACTTT. Amino acids: CASSLSEGGNSPLHF.

This clonotype was seen at least ten times. The rearrangement joins TRBV7-2 to TRBJ2-1; 8 nucleotides agree with TRBD2. The CDR3 extends over 14 amino acids. Per germline, CDR1 SGHTA and CDR2 FQGNSA. After removal of 1 base from V and 13 bases from J, the junction contained 9 bases not matched to a gene. CDR3 DNA: TGTGCCAGCAGCTTAGACCCTAGCGGGTCCGAACAGTTCTTC. Protein sequence: CASSLDPSGSEQFF.

This clonotype was counted a few times. The chain uses TRBV5-1 and TRBJ1-5, with TRBD1 as a possible D gene (5 bases). Deletions cut 1 base from V and 0 bases from J, with 14 bases between. This CDR3 has 17 amino acids. Germline values: CDR1 SGHRS, CDR2 YFSETQ. CDR3 nucleotide sequence: TGCGCCAGCAGCTTGTTTAATTACAGGATTAGCAATCAGCCCCAGCATTTT. Protein sequence: CASSLFNYRISNQPQHF.